What follows is one T cell receptor (beta chain) and its context. After removal of 6 bases from V and 7 bases from J, the junction contained 10 bases not matched to a gene. From germline, CDR1 is ENHRY and CDR2 SYGVKD. The CDR3 is 14 amino acids. Using immunoSEQ multiplex PCR, the repertoire was profiled, and TCRdb retains in-frame clones only, with some absent. Of 55,000 to 75,000 clones in the sample, about four fifths were seen once. This entry is derived from a study of T cell responses to AZD1222 COVID-19 vaccine. The source is an adult in good health. This material consisted of peripheral blood, taken on day 0 of AZD1222 vaccination. The chain employs TRBV10-3 and TRBJ1-1, with 8 bases fitting TRBD1. The CDR3 here is CAIRATTTGGEAFF. CDR3 DNA: TGTGCCATCAGAGCAACTACTACAGGGGGTGAAGCTTTCTTT.